The T cell receptor beta chain under discussion was sequenced for a study of T cell responses to AZD1222 COVID-19 vaccine. Across the study: Second-dose intervals of approximately 4 or approximately 12 weeks were pooled. Findings and limits, study-wide: The study found Spike-specific TCR breadth and depth rose after two AZD1222 doses. Reportedly, close to half of spike-specific TCRs are directed against unmutated variant regions.

A remark on this clone: The antigen is unknown.

The CDR3 spans 13 residues. CDR1 is MDHEN and CDR2 is SYDVKM in the germline V gene. The germline V and J ends were trimmed by 7 bases and 3 bases, with 12 bases remaining between them. The table came from immunoSEQ multiplex PCR; TCRdb's copy has only in-frame clones and leaves some out. The sample lists 95,000 to 150,000 clones; about 89% were seen once. The source was peripheral blood, collected on day 0 of AZD1222 vaccination. The chain combines TRBV28 with TRBJ1-1; no clear D. The receptor's source is an adult in good health. The chain's CDR3 is CASITVGDTEAFF. For the CDR3, the DNA is TGTGCCAGCATCACCGTGGGCGACACTGAAGCTTTCTTT.